What follows describes a single T cell receptor (beta chain). This record comes from a study of T-cell reconstitution after alpha-beta-depleted transplantation in children. V trimming: 0 bases; J trimming: 7 bases; junction bases outside the gene matches: 8. The CDR3 totals 16 residues. CDR1 and CDR2 from the germline V gene are LGHNA and YNFKEQ. Preparation of the TCRbeta library was carried out with unique molecular identifiers. MiXCR, run by TCRdb on the PCR reads, gives a single entry per CDR3 protein. The sample has about 400,000 distinct CDR3 sequences, roughly 22% seen once. The chain couples TRBV4-2 to TRBJ2-2; 7 nucleotides match TRBD1. This clonotype originated in a human donor who donated a stem cell graft to a child with acute myeloid leukemia. The specimen was PBMCs from the stem cell graft donor, collected from the stem cell graft. CDR3: CASSQDERGRGGELFF. In DNA form, the CDR3 reads TGTGCCAGCAGCCAAGATGAAAGGGGGCGAGGCGGGGAGCTGTTTTTT.